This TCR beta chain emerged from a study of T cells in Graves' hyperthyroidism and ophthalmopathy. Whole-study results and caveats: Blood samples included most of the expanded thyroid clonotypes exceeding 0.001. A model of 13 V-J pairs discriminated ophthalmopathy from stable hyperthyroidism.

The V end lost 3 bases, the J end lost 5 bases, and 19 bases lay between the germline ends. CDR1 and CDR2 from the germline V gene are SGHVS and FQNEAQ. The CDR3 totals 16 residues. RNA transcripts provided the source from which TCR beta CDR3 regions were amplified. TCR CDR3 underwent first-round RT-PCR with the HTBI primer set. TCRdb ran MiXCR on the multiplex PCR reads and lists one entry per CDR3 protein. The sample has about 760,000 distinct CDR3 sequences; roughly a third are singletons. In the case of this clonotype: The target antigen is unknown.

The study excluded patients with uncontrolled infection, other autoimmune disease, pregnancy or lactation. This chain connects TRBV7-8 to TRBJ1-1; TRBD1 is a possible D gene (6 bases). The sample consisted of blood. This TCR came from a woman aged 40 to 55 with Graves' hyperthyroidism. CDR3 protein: CASSFPEQGRRTEAFF. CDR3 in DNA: TGTGCCAGCAGCTTTCCGGAACAGGGACGTCGGACTGAAGCTTTCTTT.